This T cell receptor beta chain was identified during a study of blood T cell repertoires in COVID-19. Assay: immunoSEQ multiplex PCR; the TCRdb copy retains only in-frame clones and omits some. The data show hundreds of thousands of clones, around nine tenths seen once. V was clipped by 3 bases and J by 14 bases; unmatched bases: 10. This CDR3 spans 12 amino acids. In germline, CDR1 is SGHRS, CDR2 YFSETQ. The V gene is TRBV5-1, the J gene TRBJ1-2; 7 bases map to TRBD1. The specimen was PBMCs or T cells enriched from blood (not recorded which). The source of this sequence is a young woman who had been exposed to COVID-19. CDR3 nucleotide sequence: TGCGCCAGCAGCTCGCTGGAGGGGGCGAAGACCTTC. This translates into CASSSLEGAKTF.